The rows below give T cell receptor beta chains drawn from one sample of a study of OX40 agonist ivuxolimab in advanced cancers. The repertoire was sequenced with immunoSEQ multiplex PCR; TCRdb's copy has only in-frame clones and lacks some. The sample has tens of thousands of clones, 85% to 95% seen once. Sequences were derived from CD4+ or CD8+ T cells sorted from blood, sampled in a trial of the OX40 agonist ivuxolimab. These receptors all come from an adult with an advanced solid tumor such as melanoma, head and neck, liver or kidney cancer. CDR3s include the opening cysteine and the closing phenylalanine or tryptophan. D genes are given only for firm matches. Clone size, where shown, is once, few, many, or a class for clones that have expanded.

>.|TRBV7-9|.|TRBJ1-2
TGTGCCAGCAGCTTAGCGACGGCGGGGGCTGGCTACACCTTC
CASSLATAGAGYTF
>.|TRBV6-6|.|TRBJ1-4
TGTGCCAGCAGCTCCGGGACGGGTCTGGGGGAAAAACTGTTTTTT
CASSSGTGLGEKLFF
>.|TRBV10-2|once|TRBJ2-1
TGCGCCAGCAGCCACGGGCCAACGAGCGAGCAGTTCTTC
CASSHGPTSEQFF
>.|TRBV28|.|TRBJ1-1
TGTGCCAGCAGTGGACGAATCATGAACACTGAAGCTTTCTTT
CASSGRIMNTEAFF
>.|TRBV6-6|once|TRBJ2-7
TGTGCCAGCAGTGGTTCCTACGAGCAGTACTTC
CASSGSYEQYF
>.|TRBV15|.|TRBJ2-3
TGTGCCACCGGGACTCCCACCTCAGATACGCAGTATTTT
CATGTPTSDTQYF
>.|TRBV7-2|.|TRBJ2-7
TGTGCCAGCAGCTTAAATGACTACGAGCAGTACTTC
CASSLNDYEQYF
>.|TRBV7-2|.|TRBJ2-7
TGTGCCAGCAGCTTTTTCGGGAGCGATTACGAGCAGTACTTC
CASSFFGSDYEQYF
>.|TRBV2|.|TRBJ2-6
TGTGCCAGCAAGAAGGGCTCTGGGGCCAACGTCCTGACTTTC
CASKKGSGANVLTF
>.|TRBV2|.|TRBJ2-1
TGTGCCAGCACTATCTTGAATGAGCAGTTCTTC
CASTILNEQFF
>TRBD1|TRBV11-2|.|TRBJ1-1
TGTGCCAGCAGCCGGAGACAGGGTCTGGTGAACACTGAAGCTTTCTTT
CASSRRQGLVNTEAFF
>TRBD2|TRBV27|.|TRBJ2-1
TGTGCCAGCAGTTTACGACTAGCGGAATACAATGAGCAGTTCTTC
CASSLRLAEYNEQFF
>TRBD1|TRBV5-1|medium-sized|TRBJ2-7
TGCGCCAGCAGCTTGGGCCAGACAGGGATCTACGAGCAGTACTTC
CASSLGQTGIYEQYF
>.|TRBV19|.|TRBJ1-1
TGTGCCAGTAGCTATCTGGGGAACACTGAAGCTTTCTTT
CASSYLGNTEAFF
>.|TRBV7-9|.|TRBJ2-1
TGTGCCAGCAGCCCCACATCTAGCATTCCCTCCTACAATGAGCAGTTCTTC
CASSPTSSIPSYNEQFF
>.|TRBV4-1|.|TRBJ2-7
TGCGCCAGCAGCCAAGGGTTAGGAGGGGACGGCTACGAGCAGTACTTC
CASSQGLGGDGYEQYF
>.|TRBV9|.|TRBJ1-3
TGTGCCAGCAGTGAACAGAGCTTGCCCTCTGGAAACACCATATATTTT
CASSEQSLPSGNTIYF
>TRBD1|TRBV29-1|.|TRBJ1-2
TGCAGCGACCAACAGGGGAGGGACTATGGCTACACCTTC
CSDQQGRDYGYTF
>TRBD1|TRBV30|few|TRBJ1-1
TGTGCCTGGAGTGGACAGGGGAAGAACACTGAAGCTTTCTTT
CAWSGQGKNTEAFF
>.|TRBV27|once|TRBJ2-7
TGTGCCAGCAGTAACGGCTACGAGCAGTACTTC
CASSNGYEQYF
>TRBD2|TRBV7-9|.|TRBJ2-1
TGTGCCAGCAGAAATCCCATTAGAGCGGGAGTGAGCGAGCAGTTCTTC
CASRNPIRAGVSEQFF
>.|TRBV19|once|TRBJ1-2
TGTGCCAGTAGTATCGGGGTAGAAATCTACACCTTC
CASSIGVEIYTF
>.|TRBV29-1|.|TRBJ1-2
TGCAGCGTTTCGTTTGTTAGCTATGGCTACACCTTC
CSVSFVSYGYTF
>.|TRBV7-9|.|TRBJ1-3
TGTGCCAGCAGCTTAACCGGACCGAGCTCTGGAAACACCATATATTTT
CASSLTGPSSGNTIYF
>.|TRBV6-1|.|TRBJ2-5
TGTGCCAGCAGTGACGGGGTGGATGGCCAAGAGACCCAGTACTTC
CASSDGVDGQETQYF
>.|TRBV6-5|.|TRBJ2-7
TGTGCCAGCCGGGGATCCTACGAGCAGTACTTC
CASRGSYEQYF
>.|TRBV2|.|TRBJ2-5
TGTGCCAGCAGTGATCGGGAGCGAGTCCGGAAGACCCAGTACTTC
CASSDRERVRKTQYF
>TRBD2|TRBV11-2|.|TRBJ2-7
TGTGCCAGCAGCTTAAGGCGGGAGGGCTACGAGCAGTACTTC
CASSLRREGYEQYF
>.|TRBV7-9|.|TRBJ1-4
TGTGCCAGCAGCTTAGGTTATGGGGGCGAAGAAAAACTGTTTTTT
CASSLGYGGEEKLFF
>.|TRBV22-1|.|TRBJ1-2
TGTCCTGGGAGAGCGTTCGAAGCGAGAAAGACCTATGGCTACACCTTC
CPGRAFEARKTYGYTF
>TRBD2|TRBV4-1|.|TRBJ2-1
TGCGCCAGCAGCCAAATACTAGCGGAGTCCTACAATGAGCAGTTCTTC
CASSQILAESYNEQFF
>TRBD2|TRBV19|.|TRBJ2-7
TGTGCCAGTAGTCCCAGACTAGCGGGAGGGCCCGAGCAGTACTTC
CASSPRLAGGPEQYF
>.|TRBV7-9|.|TRBJ2-7
TGTGCCAGCAGCTTAGTTGGGGGAGATGTGGACGAGCAGTACTTC
CASSLVGGDVDEQYF
>TRBD2|TRBV27|.|TRBJ2-7
TGTGCCAGCAGTACCCTAGCGGAGTCCTACGAGCAGTACTTC
CASSTLAESYEQYF
>TRBD1|TRBV5-1|.|TRBJ2-7
TGCGCCAGCAGCTTGGCCGGACAGGTTCCCTACGAGCAGTACTTC
CASSLAGQVPYEQYF
>.|TRBV19|once|TRBJ1-5
TGTGCCAGTAGTAGGGGGGCCGAACAGCCCCAGCATTTT
CASSRGAEQPQHF
>.|TRBV6-1|.|TRBJ2-1
TGTGCCAGCAGACGGGACCTACAAAATGAGCAGTTCTTC
CASRRDLQNEQFF
>TRBD1|TRBV4-1|.|TRBJ2-5
TGCGCCAGCAGCCAGACAGGGGGTGAGGAGACCCAGTACTTC
CASSQTGGEETQYF
>TRBD2|TRBV9|.|TRBJ2-2
TGTGCCAGCAGCGCCCCTAGCGGGAGCGACACCGGGGAGCTGTTTTTT
CASSAPSGSDTGELFF
>TRBD2|TRBV7-3|few|TRBJ2-5
TGTGCCAGCAGCCTCGGGACTAGCGGGAAGGAGACCCAGTACTTC
CASSLGTSGKETQYF
>.|TRBV5-1|.|TRBJ2-1
TGCGCCAGCAGCCCGCGTACGGGCTACAATGAGCAGTTCTTC
CASSPRTGYNEQFF
>.|TRBV28|.|TRBJ1-1
TGTGCCAGCAGTTTGCGGGACTCCCGAGCAGCTTTCTTT
CASSLRDSRAAFF
>.|TRBV7-6|.|TRBJ2-7
TGTGCCAGCAGCCGTCAGCAGGGGTACGAGCAGTACTTC
CASSRQQGYEQYF
>.|TRBV13|.|TRBJ2-7
TGTGCCAGCAGTCCCGGGGCTTCCTACGAGCAGTACTTC
CASSPGASYEQYF
>.|TRBV10-3|.|TRBJ2-5
TGTGCCATCAGTGAGGTACAGGAGACCCAGTACTTC
CAISEVQETQYF
>.|TRBV27|.|TRBJ1-3
TGTGCCAGCAGTTCGCTGCCGGTCGTCTCTGGAAACACCATATATTTT
CASSSLPVVSGNTIYF
>TRBD2|TRBV18|.|TRBJ2-3
TGTGCCAGCTCCGGACTAGCGGGAGGTTGGGGCGCCACAGATACGCAGTATTTT
CASSGLAGGWGATDTQYF
>TRBD1|TRBV5-4|.|TRBJ2-7
TGTGCCAGCAGTTTCGGGACAGGTGATACCTACGAGCAGTACTTC
CASSFGTGDTYEQYF
>.|TRBV14|.|TRBJ2-7
TGTGCCAGCAGCCTCTGGGAAGACTACGAGCAGTACTTC
CASSLWEDYEQYF
>TRBD2|TRBV6-4|.|TRBJ2-7
TGTGCCAGCAGTGACTCGGGACTAGCGGGAGGGGACGAGCAGTACTTC
CASSDSGLAGGDEQYF
>TRBD2|TRBV6-5|.|TRBJ2-7
TGTGCCAGCAGTCCTCTAGCGGGACCTCGAGAGCAGTACTTC
CASSPLAGPREQYF